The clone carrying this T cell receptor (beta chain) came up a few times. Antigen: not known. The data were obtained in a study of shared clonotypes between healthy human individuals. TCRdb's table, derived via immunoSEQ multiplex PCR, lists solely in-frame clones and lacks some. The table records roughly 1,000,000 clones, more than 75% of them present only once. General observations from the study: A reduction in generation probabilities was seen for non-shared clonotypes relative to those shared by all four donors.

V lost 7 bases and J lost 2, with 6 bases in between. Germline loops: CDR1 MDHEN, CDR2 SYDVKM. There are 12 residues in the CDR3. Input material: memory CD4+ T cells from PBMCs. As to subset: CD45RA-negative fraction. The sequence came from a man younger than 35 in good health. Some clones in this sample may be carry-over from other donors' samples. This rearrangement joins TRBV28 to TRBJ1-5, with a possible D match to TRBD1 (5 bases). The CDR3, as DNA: TGTGCCAGCATAGGGGGCAATCAGCCCCAGCATTTT. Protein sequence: CASIGGNQPQHF. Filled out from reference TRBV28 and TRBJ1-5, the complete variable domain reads DVKVTQSSRYLVKRTGEKVFLECVQDMDHENMFWYRQDPGLGLRLIYFSYDVKMKEKGDIPEGYSVSREKKERFSLILESASTNQTSMYLCASIGGNQPQHFGDGTRLSIL.